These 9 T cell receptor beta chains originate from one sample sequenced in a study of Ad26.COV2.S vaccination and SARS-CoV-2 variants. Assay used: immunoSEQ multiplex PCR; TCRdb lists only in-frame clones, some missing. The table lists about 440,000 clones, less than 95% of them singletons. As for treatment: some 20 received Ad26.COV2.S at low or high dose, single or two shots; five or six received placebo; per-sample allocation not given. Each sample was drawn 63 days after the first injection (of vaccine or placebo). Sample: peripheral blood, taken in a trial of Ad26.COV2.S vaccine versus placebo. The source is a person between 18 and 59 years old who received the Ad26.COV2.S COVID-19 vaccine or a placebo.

The CDR3 protein is CASSPIGDRGNQPQHF. CDR3 bases: TGTGCCAGCAGCCCAATAGGGGACAGGGGCAATCAGCCCCAGCATTTT. This sequence joins TRBV7-8 and TRBJ1-5; 9 nucleotides line up with TRBD1. Looked up from germline, CDR1 is SGHVS and CDR2 is FQNEAQ. V was clipped by 5 bases and J by 2 bases; unmatched bases: 7. This CDR3 is 16 amino acids long.

The CDR3 sequence is CASSFGKSGSTDTQYF. CDR3 DNA: TGTGCCAGCAGCTTTGGCAAGAGCGGAAGCACAGATACGCAGTATTTT. The V call is TRBV11-3, the J call TRBJ2-3; D perhaps matches TRBD2 (5 bases). Trimming took 3 bases from V and 0 from J, leaving 13 bases between them. Germline loops: CDR1 SGHNT, CDR2 YENEEA. The CDR3 extends over 16 amino acids.

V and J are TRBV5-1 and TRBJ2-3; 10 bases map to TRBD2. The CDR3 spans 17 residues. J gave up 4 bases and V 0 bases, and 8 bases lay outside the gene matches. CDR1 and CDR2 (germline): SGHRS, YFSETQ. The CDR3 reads CASSLAGTSVSADTQYF. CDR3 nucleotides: TGCGCCAGCAGCTTGGCCGGGACTAGCGTCTCCGCAGATACGCAGTATTTT.

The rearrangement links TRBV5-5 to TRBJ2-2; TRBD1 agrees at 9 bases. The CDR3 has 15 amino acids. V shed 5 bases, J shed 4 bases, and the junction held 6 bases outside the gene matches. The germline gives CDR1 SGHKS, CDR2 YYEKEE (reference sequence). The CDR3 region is CASSGQGRGTGELFF. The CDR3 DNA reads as TGTGCCAGCAGTGGACAGGGGCGGGGCACCGGGGAGCTGTTTTTT.

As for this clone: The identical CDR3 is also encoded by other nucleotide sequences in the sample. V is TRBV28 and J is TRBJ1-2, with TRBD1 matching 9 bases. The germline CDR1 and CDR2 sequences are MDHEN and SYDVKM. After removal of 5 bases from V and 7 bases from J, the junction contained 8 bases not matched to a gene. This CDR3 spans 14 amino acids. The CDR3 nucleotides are TGTGCCAGCAGTCCTCCGGGACAGGGACGTGGCTACACCTTC. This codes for CASSPPGQGRGYTF.

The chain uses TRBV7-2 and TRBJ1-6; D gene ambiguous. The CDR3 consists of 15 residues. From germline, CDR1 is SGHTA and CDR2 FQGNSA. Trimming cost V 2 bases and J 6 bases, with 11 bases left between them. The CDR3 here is CASSLQASGNSPLHF. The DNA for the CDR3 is TGTGCCAGCAGCTTACAGGCTAGCGGTAATTCACCCCTCCACTTT. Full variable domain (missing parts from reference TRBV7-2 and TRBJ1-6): GAGVSQSPSNKVTEKGKDVELRCDPISGHTALYWYRQSLGQGLEFLIYFQGNSAPDKSGLPSDRFSAERTGGSVSTLTIQRTQQEDSAVYLCASSLQASGNSPLHFGNGTRLTVT.

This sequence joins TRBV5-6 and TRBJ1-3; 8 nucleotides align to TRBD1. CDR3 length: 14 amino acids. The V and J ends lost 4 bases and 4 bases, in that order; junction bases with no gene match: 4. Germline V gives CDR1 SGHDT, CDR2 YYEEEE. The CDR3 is CASSLQGGGNTIYF. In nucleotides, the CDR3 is TGTGCCAGCAGCCTACAGGGGGGCGGAAACACCATATATTTT.

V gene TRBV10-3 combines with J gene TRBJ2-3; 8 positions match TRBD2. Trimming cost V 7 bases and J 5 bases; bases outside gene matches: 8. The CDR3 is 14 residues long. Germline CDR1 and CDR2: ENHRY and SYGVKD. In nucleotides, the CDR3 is TGTGCCATCAACTCGGGACTAGTATTAGATACGCAGTATTTT. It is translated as CAINSGLVLDTQYF.

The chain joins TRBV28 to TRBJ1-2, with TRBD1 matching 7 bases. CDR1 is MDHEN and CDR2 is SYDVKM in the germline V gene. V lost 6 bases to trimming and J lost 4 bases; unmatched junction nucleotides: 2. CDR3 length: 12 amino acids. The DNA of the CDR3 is TGTGCCAGCAGGGGACAGACCTATGGCTACACCTTC. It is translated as CASRGQTYGYTF.